This TCR beta chain was retrieved from a study of regulatory T cells (dated by TCRdb to the late 2010s). About the full investigation: The study compared T-cell receptor beta repertoires of sorted regulatory, conventional CD4+ and CD8+ T cells in CD3G-deficient patients with those in healthy controls.

All CD3G-deficient patients had evidence of autoimmunity, which was more severe in two of the patients. At the time of testing, the patients were between 2 and 39 years old, and their CD4+ and CD8+ T cells had reduced naive proportions and increased memory proportions. Over five individuals with CD3G deficiency were included in the patient group. Patient samples and clinical data came from an international physician network spanning the United States, Europe and Asia. Ficoll density separation was used to isolate peripheral blood mononuclear cells. A FACSAria cell sorter was used to isolate CD3+ CD8+ CD4- T cells. Including cysteine and phenylalanine, the CDR3 has 15 amino acids. The only DNA kept is the CDR3, 45 bases in frame from the first base. The germline V gene gives CDR1 as SGHTA and CDR2 as FQGNSA. The junction shows trimming of 6 bases on V and 7 bases on J, and the gene matches do not reach 13 bases of it.

This clone has just one count. The antigen this receptor binds is unknown. Base qualities are missing; no much larger clone stands one base away. The multiplex PCR relied on 52 forward TRBV primers and 13 reverse TRBJ primers, and amplification bias was corrected through assay-based and computational methods. Rearranged TRB loci were amplified from genomic DNA by multiplex PCR within the immunoSEQ assay. TRB amplicons were sequenced on an Illumina HiSeq platform. Per the original workflow: Raw sequences were error-filtered and aligned to reference gene sequences by custom algorithms and were subsequently analyzed with the immunoSEQ online tools. The frequencies of productive and nonproductive TRB rearrangements were evaluated among unique sequences as well as among total sequences. Hydrophobicity and amino acid composition of residues 6 and 7 within the TRB CDR3 were used to estimate the potential for self-reactivity. Prism software was used to run t tests, Mann-Whitney tests or two-way ANOVA for comparisons between groups. TCRdb re-hosts the immuneACCESS table, in-frame sequences only. Its copies lack some clones; in the studies checked, an unresolved V gene accounts for under half of them, and the cause for the rest is not known. D and trimming come from the DNA, and the V and J calls and clone size come from that table. For this sample the table gives some 17,000 clones, of which about 92% were detected only once. The ten largest make up around 32% of the sample.

The study at large found these results: Repertoires from patients had restricted unique TRB V-J pairs and skewed V and J gene usage, with the strongest effect in regulatory T cells. Compared with control CD8+ cells, CD8+ T cells derived from patients showed a nonsignificant trend toward reduced Shannon entropy.

The source is a person between 18 and 35 years old with CD3G deficiency. Sequenced input: CD8+ T cells sorted from blood. This chain is built from TRBV7-2 and TRBJ2-7; 9 bases in the junction line up with TRBD1. CDR3 sequence: CASRSPGTGPLEQYF. The DNA sequence is TGTGCCAGCAGGTCCCCCGGGACAGGGCCCCTGGAGCAGTACTTC.